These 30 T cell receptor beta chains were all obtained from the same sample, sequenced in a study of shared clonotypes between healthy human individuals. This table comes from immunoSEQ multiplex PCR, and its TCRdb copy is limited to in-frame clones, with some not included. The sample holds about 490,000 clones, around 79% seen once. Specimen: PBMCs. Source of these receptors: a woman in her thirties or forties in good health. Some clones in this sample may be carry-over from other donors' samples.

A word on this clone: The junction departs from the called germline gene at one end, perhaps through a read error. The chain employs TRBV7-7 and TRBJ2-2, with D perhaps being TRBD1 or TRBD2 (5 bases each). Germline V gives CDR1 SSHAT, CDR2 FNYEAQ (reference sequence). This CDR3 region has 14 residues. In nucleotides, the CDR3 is TGTGCTAGCACCCCGGGGCCGGGAACCGGGGAGCTGTTTTTT. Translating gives CASTPGPGTGELFF.

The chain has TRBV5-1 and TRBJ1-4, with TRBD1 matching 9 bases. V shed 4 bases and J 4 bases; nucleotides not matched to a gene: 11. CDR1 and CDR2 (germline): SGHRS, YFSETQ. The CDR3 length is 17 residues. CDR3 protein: CASSTGTGKTGNEKLFF. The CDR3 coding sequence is TGCGCCAGCAGCACCGGGACAGGGAAAACGGGTAATGAAAAACTGTTTTTT.

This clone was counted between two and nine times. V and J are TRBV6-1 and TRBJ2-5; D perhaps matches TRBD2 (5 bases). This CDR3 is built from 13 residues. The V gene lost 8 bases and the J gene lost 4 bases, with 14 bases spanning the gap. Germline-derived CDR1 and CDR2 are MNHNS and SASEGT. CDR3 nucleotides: TGTGCCAGCGAGGGAGTCCGGGGAGAGACCCAGTACTTC. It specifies CASEGVRGETQYF.

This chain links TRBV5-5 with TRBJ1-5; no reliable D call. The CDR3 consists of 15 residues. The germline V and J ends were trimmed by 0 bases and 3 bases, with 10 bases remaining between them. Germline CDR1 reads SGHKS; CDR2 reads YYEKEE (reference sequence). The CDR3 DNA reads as TGTGCCAGCAGCTTGGGTGGGAACCCCAATCAGCCCCAGCATTTT. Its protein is CASSLGGNPNQPQHF.

CDR3: CASTPDRVILYGYTF. The CDR3 nucleotides are TGTGCCAGCACCCCGGACAGGGTAATTCTCTATGGCTACACCTTC. The chain employs TRBV6-1 and TRBJ1-2, with 8 bases aligning to TRBD1. This CDR3 region has 15 residues. Per germline, CDR1 MNHNS and CDR2 SASEGT. The J segment lost 4 bases and the V segment lost 7 bases, leaving 11 bases of the junction unmatched.

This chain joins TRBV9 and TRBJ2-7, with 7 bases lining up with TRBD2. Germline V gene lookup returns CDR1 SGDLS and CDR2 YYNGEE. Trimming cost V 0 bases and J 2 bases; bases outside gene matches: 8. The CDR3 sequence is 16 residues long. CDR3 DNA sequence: TGTGCCAGCAGCGTAGCCCCCGGGACTATCACCTACGAGCAGTACTTC. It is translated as CASSVAPGTITYEQYF. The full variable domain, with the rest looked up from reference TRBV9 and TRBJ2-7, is DSGVTQTPKHLITATGQRVTLRCSPRSGDLSVYWYQQSLDQGLQFLIQYYNGEERAKGNILERFSAQQFPDLHSELNLSSLELGDSALYFCASSVAPGTITYEQYFGPGTRLTVT.

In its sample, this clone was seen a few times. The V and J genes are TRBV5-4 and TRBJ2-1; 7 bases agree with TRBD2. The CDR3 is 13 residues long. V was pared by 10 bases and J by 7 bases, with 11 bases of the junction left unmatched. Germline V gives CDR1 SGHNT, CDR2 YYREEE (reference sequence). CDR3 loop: CAWGRGSINEQFF. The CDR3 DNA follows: TGTGCCTGGGGCCGCGGGAGTATAAATGAGCAGTTCTTC.

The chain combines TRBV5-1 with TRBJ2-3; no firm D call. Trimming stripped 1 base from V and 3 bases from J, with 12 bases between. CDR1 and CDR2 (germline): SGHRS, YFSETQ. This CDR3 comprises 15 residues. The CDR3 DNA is TGCGCCAGCAGCTTGTATAGGGTGGGGACAGATACGCAGTATTTT. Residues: CASSLYRVGTDTQYF.

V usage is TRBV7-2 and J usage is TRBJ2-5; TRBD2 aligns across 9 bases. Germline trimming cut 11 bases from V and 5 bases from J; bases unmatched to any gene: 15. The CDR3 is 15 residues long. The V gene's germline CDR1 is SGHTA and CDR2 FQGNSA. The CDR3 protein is CALDPIAGGVETQYF. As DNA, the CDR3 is TGTGCCCTCGATCCGATTGCGGGAGGGGTGGAGACCCAGTACTTC.

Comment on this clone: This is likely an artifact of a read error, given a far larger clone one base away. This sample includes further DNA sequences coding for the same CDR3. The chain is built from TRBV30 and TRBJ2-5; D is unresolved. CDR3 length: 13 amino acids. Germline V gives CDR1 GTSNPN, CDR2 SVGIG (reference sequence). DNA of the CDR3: TGTGCCTGGAACAGAGTCCTTCAAGAGACACAGTACTTC. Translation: CAWNRVLQETQYF.

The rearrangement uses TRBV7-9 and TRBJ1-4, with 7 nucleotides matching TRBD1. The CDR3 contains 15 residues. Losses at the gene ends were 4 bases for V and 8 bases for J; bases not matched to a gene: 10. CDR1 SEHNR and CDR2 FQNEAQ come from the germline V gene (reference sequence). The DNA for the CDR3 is TGTGCCAGCAGCTATCGACAGGGAGTTAGAGAAAAACTGTTTTTT. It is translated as CASSYRQGVREKLFF.

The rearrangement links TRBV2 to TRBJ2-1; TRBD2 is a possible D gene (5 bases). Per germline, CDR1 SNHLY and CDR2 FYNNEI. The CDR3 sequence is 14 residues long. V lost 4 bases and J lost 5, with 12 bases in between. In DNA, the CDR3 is TGTGCCAGCAGTGTTGAGAGGGCGGACAATGAGCAGTTCTTC. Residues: CASSVERADNEQFF.

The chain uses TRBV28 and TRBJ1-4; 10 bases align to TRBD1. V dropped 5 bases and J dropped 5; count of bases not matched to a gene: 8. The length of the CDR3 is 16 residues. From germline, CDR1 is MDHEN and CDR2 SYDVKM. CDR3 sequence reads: CASSLLPGQGNEKLFF. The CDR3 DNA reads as TGTGCCAGCAGTCTCTTACCGGGACAGGGGAATGAAAAACTGTTTTTT.

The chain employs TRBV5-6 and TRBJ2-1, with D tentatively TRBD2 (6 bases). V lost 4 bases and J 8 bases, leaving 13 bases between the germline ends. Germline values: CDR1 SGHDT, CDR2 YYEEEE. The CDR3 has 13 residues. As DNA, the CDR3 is TGTGCCAGCAGCCCGGGACTGCGGTATGAGCAGTTCTTC. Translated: CASSPGLRYEQFF.

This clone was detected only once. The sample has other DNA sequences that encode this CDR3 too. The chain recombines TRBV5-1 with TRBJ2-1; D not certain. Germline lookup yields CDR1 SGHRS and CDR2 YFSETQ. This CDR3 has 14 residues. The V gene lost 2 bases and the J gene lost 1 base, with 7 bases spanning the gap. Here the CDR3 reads CASSLGGSYNEQFF. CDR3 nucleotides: TGCGCCAGCAGCTTAGGCGGTTCCTACAATGAGCAGTTCTTC.

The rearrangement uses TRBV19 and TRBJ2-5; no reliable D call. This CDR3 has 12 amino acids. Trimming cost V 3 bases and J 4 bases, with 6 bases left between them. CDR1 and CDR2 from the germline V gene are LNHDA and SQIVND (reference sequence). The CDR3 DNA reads TGTGCCAGTAGTATCCCCGGAGAGACCCAGTACTTC. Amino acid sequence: CASSIPGETQYF.

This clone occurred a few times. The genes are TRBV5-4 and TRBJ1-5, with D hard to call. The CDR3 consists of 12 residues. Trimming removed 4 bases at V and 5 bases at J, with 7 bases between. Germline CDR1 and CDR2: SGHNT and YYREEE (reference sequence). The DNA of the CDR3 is TGTGCCAGCAGCCGAGACGATCAGCCCCAGCATTTT. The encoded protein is CASSRDDQPQHF.

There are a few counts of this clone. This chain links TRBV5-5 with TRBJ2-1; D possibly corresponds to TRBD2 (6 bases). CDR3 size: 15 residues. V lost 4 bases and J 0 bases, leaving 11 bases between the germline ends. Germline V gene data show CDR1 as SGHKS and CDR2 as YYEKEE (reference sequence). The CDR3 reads CASSLLAPSYNEQFF. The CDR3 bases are TGTGCCAGCAGCCTTCTAGCGCCCTCCTACAATGAGCAGTTCTTC. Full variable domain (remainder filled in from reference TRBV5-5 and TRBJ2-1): DAGVTQSPTHLIKTRGQQVTLRCSPISGHKSVSWYQQVLGQGPQFIFQYYEKEERGRGNFPDRFSARQFPNYSSELNVNALLLGDSALYLCASSLLAPSYNEQFFGPGTRLTVL.

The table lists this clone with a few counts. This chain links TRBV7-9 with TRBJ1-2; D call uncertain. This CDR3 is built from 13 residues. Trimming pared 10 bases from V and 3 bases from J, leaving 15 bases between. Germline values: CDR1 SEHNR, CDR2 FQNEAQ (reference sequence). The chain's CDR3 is CATKEGVDYGYTF. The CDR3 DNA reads TGTGCCACCAAGGAGGGCGTTGACTATGGCTACACCTTC.

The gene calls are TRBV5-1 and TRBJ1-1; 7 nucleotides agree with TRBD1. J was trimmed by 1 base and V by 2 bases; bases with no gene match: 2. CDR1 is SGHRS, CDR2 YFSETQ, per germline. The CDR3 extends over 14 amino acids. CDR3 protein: CASSFSGGNTEAFF. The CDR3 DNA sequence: TGCGCCAGCAGCTTCTCAGGGGGGAACACTGAAGCTTTCTTT.

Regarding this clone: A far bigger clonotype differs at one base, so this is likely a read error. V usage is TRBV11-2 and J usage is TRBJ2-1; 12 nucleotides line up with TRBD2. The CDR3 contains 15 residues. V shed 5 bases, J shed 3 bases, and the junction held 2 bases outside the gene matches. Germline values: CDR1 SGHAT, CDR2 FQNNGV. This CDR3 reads CASSLTSGSYNEQFF. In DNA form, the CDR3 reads TGTGCCAGCAGCCTGACTAGCGGGAGCTACAATGAGCAGTTCTTC.

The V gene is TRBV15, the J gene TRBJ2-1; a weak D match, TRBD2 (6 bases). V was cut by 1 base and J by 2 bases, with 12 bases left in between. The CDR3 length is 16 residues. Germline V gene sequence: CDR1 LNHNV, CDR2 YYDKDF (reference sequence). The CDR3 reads CATSRGGQRAYNEQFF. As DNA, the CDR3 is TGTGCCACCAGCAGAGGGGGCCAGCGGGCCTACAATGAGCAGTTCTTC.

Written as DNA, the CDR3 is TGCAGCGTTGGGGTTGGGGGGGTCACAGATACGCAGTATTTT. Translating gives CSVGVGGVTDTQYF. The chain joins TRBV29-1 to TRBJ2-3, with TRBD2 identical over 7 bases. The CDR3 runs to 14 residues. The germline CDR1 and CDR2 sequences are SQVTM and ANQGSEA. J was trimmed by 2 bases and V by 4 bases; bases with no gene match: 6.

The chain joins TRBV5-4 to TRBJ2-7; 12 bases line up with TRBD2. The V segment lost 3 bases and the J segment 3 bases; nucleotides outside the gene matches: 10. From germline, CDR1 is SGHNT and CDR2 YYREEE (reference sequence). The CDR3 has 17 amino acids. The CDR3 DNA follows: TGTGCCAGCAGCTCCTCAACTCGGACTAGCGGGAACTACGAGCAGTACTTC. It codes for CASSSSTRTSGNYEQYF.

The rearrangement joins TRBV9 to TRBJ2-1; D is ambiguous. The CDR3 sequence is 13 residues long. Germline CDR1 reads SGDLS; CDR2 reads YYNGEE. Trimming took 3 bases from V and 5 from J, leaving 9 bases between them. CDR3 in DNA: TGTGCCAGCAGCGCAGGAAGGGACAATGAGCAGTTCTTC. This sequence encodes CASSAGRDNEQFF.

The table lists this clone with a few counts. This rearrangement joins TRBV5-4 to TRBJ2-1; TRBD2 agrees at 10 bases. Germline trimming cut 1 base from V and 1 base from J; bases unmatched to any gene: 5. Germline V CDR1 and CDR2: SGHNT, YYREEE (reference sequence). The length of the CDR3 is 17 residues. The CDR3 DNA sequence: TGTGCCAGCAGCTTGCCTAGCGGGAGAGCTTCCTACAATGAGCAGTTCTTC. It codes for CASSLPSGRASYNEQFF.

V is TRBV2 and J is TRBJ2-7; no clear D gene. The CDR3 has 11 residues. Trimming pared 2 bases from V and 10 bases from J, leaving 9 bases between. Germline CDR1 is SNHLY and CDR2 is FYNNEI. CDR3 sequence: CASSELAHQYF. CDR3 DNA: TGTGCCAGCAGTGAATTGGCTCACCAGTACTTC.

Here the CDR3 DNA reads TGCGCCAGCAGCTTGGTAGCGGGAGTCCTCTACAATGAGCAGTTCTTC. Protein product: CASSLVAGVLYNEQFF. The chain carries TRBV5-1 and TRBJ2-1, with 9 bases lining up with TRBD2. After removal of 0 bases from V and 3 bases from J, the junction contained 4 bases not matched to a gene. The CDR3 has 16 amino acids. Germline-derived CDR1 and CDR2 are SGHRS and YFSETQ.

CDR3 amino acids: CASNGLAGDETQYF. In DNA form, the CDR3 reads TGTGCCAGCAATGGACTAGCGGGAGACGAGACCCAGTACTTC. The V call is TRBV6-5, the J call TRBJ2-5, with 13 positions matching TRBD2. This CDR3 is built from 14 residues. Germline CDR1 and CDR2: MNHEY and SVGAGI. V lost 7 bases, J lost 5 bases, and 4 bases stayed unmatched.

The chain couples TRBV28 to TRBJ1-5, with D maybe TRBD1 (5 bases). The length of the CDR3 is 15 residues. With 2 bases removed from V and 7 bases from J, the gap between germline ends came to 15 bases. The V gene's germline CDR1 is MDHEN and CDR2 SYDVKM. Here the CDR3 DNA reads TGTGCCAGCAGTTTACTCGTTAGGGACTCCCAGCCCCAGCATTTT. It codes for CASSLLVRDSQPQHF.